This TCR beta chain came from a study of vaccination effects on CD4 cells after COVID-19. Study conclusions and caveats: The study enrolled few convalescent patients and sampled no early post-infection timepoints.

Before sequencing took place, the ViraFEST assay used viral peptide pools to expand antigen-specific CD4+ T cells. Isolation of CD4+ T cells took place after approximately 10 days of culture. BNT162b2 vaccine or mRNA-1273 vaccine was given to participants in two doses. Nucleocapsid antibodies stayed negative before and after vaccination, showing no earlier SARS-CoV-2 infection. The CDR3 consists of 14 residues. V gave up 1 base and J gave up 4 bases, with 11 bases separating them. From germline, CDR1 is SGDLS and CDR2 YYNGEE. Libraries were prepared by immunoSEQ multiplex PCR; TCRdb keeps only in-frame clonotypes and omits some of them. The table records roughly 34,000 clones, approximately 78% of them present only once. For this clone: Its matching antigen is unknown.

Specimen: CD4+ T cells from PBMCs cultured with HCoV-NL63 spike peptides, collected after COVID-19 vaccination. This sequence joins TRBV9 and TRBJ1-2; D is undetermined. The clonotype was recovered from a human donor who received a COVID-19 vaccine. Some clones in this sample may be carry-over from other donors' samples. CDR3 in DNA: TGTGCCAGCAGCGTAAGTCCCTCAGGCTATGGCTACACCTTC. This gives the protein CASSVSPSGYGYTF.